This paragraph reports one TCR beta chain. Trimming cost V 6 bases and J 2 bases; bases outside gene matches: 9. CDR1 and CDR2 from the germline V gene are SGHTA and FQGNSA. This CDR3 is 15 amino acids long. The data were produced by immunoSEQ multiplex PCR, yet TCRdb's version contains in-frame clones alone and is incomplete. The table has 110,000 to 150,000 clones, approximately 91% seen once. These data belong to a study of control samples from healthy donors and cancer patients. This chain connects TRBV7-2 to TRBJ2-7; 8 bases fit TRBD2. The sequenced sample consisted of blood. This receptor was identified in a woman aged 25 to 39 in good health. CDR3 amino acids: CASSPRAGGTYEQYF. The CDR3 nucleotides read TGTGCCAGCAGTCCTCGGGCGGGGGGAACCTACGAGCAGTACTTC.